What follows is one TCR beta chain and its context. This sample was taken from a study of blood T cell repertoires in COVID-19. Authors' data handling: Amplification from reference gene primers served as the basis for estimated nucleated cell counts. Libraries were prepared by immunoSEQ multiplex PCR; TCRdb keeps only in-frame clonotypes and omits some of them. That table gives V, J and clone size, and the DNA gave D and trimming. The profile covers a few hundred thousand clones, with approximately 87% appearing a single time and less than 3% taken by the ten largest. V gave up 10 bases and J gave up 5 bases; unmatched junction bases: 9. This CDR3 spans 13 amino acids. In germline, CDR1 is LGHDT, CDR2 YNNKEL (reference sequence).

The chain is built from TRBV3-1 (or the pseudogene TRBV3-2) and TRBJ2-5; 8 bases are shared with TRBD2. This TCR came from a woman between 45 and 65 years old with acute or convalescent COVID-19. What was sequenced was peripheral blood. In DNA form, the CDR3 reads TGTGCCACCAAACCGGGAGGGTTTGAGACCCAGTACTTC. Translating it yields CATKPGGFETQYF.